This is a list of T cell receptor beta chains from one sample in a study of shared clonotypes between healthy human individuals. TCRdb keeps only in-frame clones here, not all; method: immunoSEQ multiplex PCR. The sample has fewer than 600,000 clones, about 85% seen once. Sequencing was done on a sample of PBMCs. These receptors were collected from a woman between 40 and 50 years old in good health. Some clones in this sample may be carry-over from other donors' samples. The CDR3 runs from the conserved cysteine through the conserved F or W. The order of the fields is clone size, D gene, J gene, V gene, CDR3 protein, CDR3 DNA. The D gene is left open where the match is weak. Only part of the rows carry a size: once, few, many, or a class if the clone is expanded.

>once|TRBD1|TRBJ1-4|TRBV5-8
CASSLHRGPTNEKLFF
TGTGCCAGCAGCTTACACAGGGGTCCAACTAATGAAAAACTGTTTTTT
>.|.|TRBJ1-1|TRBV6-5
CASSKTPLTEAFF
TGTGCCAGCAGTAAAACACCTCTTACTGAAGCTTTCTTT
>.|TRBD2|TRBJ2-1|TRBV7-2
CASSLAPSGILGGNEQFF
TGTGCCAGCAGCTTAGCTCCTAGCGGGATCTTGGGTGGGAATGAGCAGTTCTTC
>.|TRBD2|TRBJ2-7|TRBV11-2
CASSLWTSSYEQYF
TGTGCCAGCAGCTTATGGACTAGCTCCTACGAGCAGTACTTC
>.|.|TRBJ1-1|TRBV5-1
CASSLFTGNTEAFF
TGCGCCAGCAGCTTGTTTACAGGGAACACTGAAGCTTTCTTT
>once|.|TRBJ1-1|TRBV6-5
CASRGVNTEAFF
TGTGCCAGTCGTGGGGTGAACACTGAAGCTTTCTTT
>.|.|TRBJ1-5|TRBV4-3
CASSRSVGQPQHF
TGCGCCAGCAGCCGGTCCGTGGGGCAGCCCCAGCATTTT
>.|.|TRBJ2-7|TRBV30
CAFGVSSYEQYF
TGTGCCTTCGGGGTAAGCTCCTACGAGCAGTACTTC
>once|.|TRBJ1-3|TRBV7-2
CASSLASVTGNTIYF
TGTGCCAGCAGCTTAGCCTCAGTGACTGGAAACACCATATATTTT
>.|.|TRBJ2-1|TRBV11-2
CASGIQGAPYNEQFF
TGTGCCAGCGGTATACAGGGAGCCCCCTACAATGAGCAGTTCTTC
>.|.|TRBJ2-2|TRBV7-3
CASSFNTGELFF
TGTGCCAGCAGCTTCAACACCGGGGAGCTGTTTTTT
>.|.|TRBJ2-7|TRBV2
CASSAGGYDEQYF
TGTGCCAGCAGTGCTGGCGGGTACGACGAGCAGTACTTC
>.|.|TRBJ1-1|TRBV7-3
CASSLNVGAGEAFF
TGTGCCAGCAGCTTAAATGTGGGGGCAGGTGAAGCTTTCTTT
>.|TRBD2|TRBJ2-1|TRBV29-1
CSTRLADYNEQFF
TGCAGCACCCGACTAGCCGACTACAATGAGCAGTTCTTC
>.|.|TRBJ1-2|TRBV30
CAWGSRGQYGYTF
TGTGCCTGGGGGTCCAGGGGCCAGTATGGCTACACCTTC
>.|.|TRBJ1-2|TRBV9
CASSVSGVAGYTF
TGTGCCAGCAGCGTCTCAGGGGTGGCTGGCTACACCTTC
>.|.|TRBJ1-2|TRBV10-3
CAISSREGYGYTF
TGTGCCATCAGTTCAAGGGAGGGCTATGGCTACACCTTC
>.|TRBD2|TRBJ2-7|TRBV30
CAWSPRTSRNEQYF
TGTGCCTGGAGTCCAAGGACTAGCCGAAACGAGCAGTACTTC
>.|.|TRBJ2-5|TRBV11-2
CASSLEGLATQYF
TGTGCCAGCAGCTTAGAAGGGCTAGCGACCCAGTACTTC
>.|TRBD1|TRBJ2-5|TRBV18
CASSTNRGEETQYF
TGTGCCAGCTCAACTAACAGGGGCGAAGAGACCCAGTACTTC
>.|.|TRBJ2-5|TRBV7-8
CASRARQASRETQYF
TGTGCCAGCAGGGCTAGGCAGGCTAGCCGAGAGACCCAGTACTTC
>once|.|TRBJ2-7|TRBV5-5
CASSLAPGSSYEQYF
TGTGCCAGCAGCTTGGCTCCAGGCAGCTCCTACGAGCAGTACTTC
>.|TRBD1|TRBJ1-2|TRBV6-5
CASSRTGEGYTF
TGTGCCAGCTCGCGGACAGGGGAAGGCTACACCTTC
>.|.|TRBJ2-7|TRBV18
CASSPQGAEQYF
TGTGCCAGCTCACCCCAGGGAGCCGAGCAGTACTTC
>.|.|TRBJ1-2|TRBV5-1
CASRRDNWDYGYTF
TGCGCCAGCAGGCGGGACAATTGGGACTATGGCTACACCTTC
>.|TRBD2|TRBJ2-7|TRBV7-2
CASSLRGARSSYEQYF
TGTGCCAGCAGCTTGCGGGGGGCTCGAAGCTCCTACGAGCAGTACTTC
>.|.|TRBJ2-2|TRBV5-1
CASSLGQNTGELFF
TGCGCCAGCAGCTTGGGCCAGAACACCGGGGAGCTGTTTTTT
>once|TRBD1|TRBJ2-7|TRBV9
CASSVASGTGGYEQYF
TGTGCCAGCAGCGTAGCCTCCGGGACAGGGGGCTACGAGCAGTACTTC
>.|.|TRBJ2-7|TRBV4-1
CASSQVTGPYEQYF
TGCGCCAGCAGCCAAGTCACAGGACCCTACGAGCAGTACTTC
>.|.|TRBJ1-1|TRBV28
CASSLLGTGRMNTEAFF
TGTGCCAGCAGTTTATTGGGAACAGGTAGGATGAACACTGAAGCTTTCTTT
>.|TRBD2|TRBJ2-5|TRBV6-5
CASSYGRTSGRETQYF
TGTGCCAGCAGTTACGGCAGGACTAGCGGGAGGGAGACCCAGTACTTC
>few|.|TRBJ2-7|TRBV7-8
CASSLVPTGSYEQYF
TGTGCCAGCAGCTTAGTTCCGACTGGCTCCTACGAGCAGTACTTC
>.|.|TRBJ2-1|TRBV14
CASSLTRTYNEQFF
TGTGCCAGCAGCCTGACTCGGACCTACAATGAGCAGTTCTTC
>.|TRBD2|TRBJ2-7|TRBV9
CASSPGGGVAYEQYF
TGTGCCAGCAGCCCCGGGGGGGGAGTAGCCTACGAGCAGTACTTC
>.|TRBD2|TRBJ2-2|TRBV28
CASKGQRETGELFF
TGTGCCAGCAAGGGGCAGCGGGAGACCGGGGAGCTGTTTTTT
>.|.|TRBJ2-5|TRBV7-8
CASSYPPRPPLTQYF
TGTGCCAGCAGCTACCCTCCGAGGCCTCCCTTGACCCAGTACTTC
>.|TRBD1|TRBJ2-1|TRBV5-4
CASSNFPRTGGYNEQFF
TGTGCCAGCAGCAACTTTCCCCGGACAGGGGGTTACAATGAGCAGTTCTTC
>.|TRBD2|TRBJ2-7|TRBV6-5
CASRVGLAGDEQYF
TGTGCCAGCAGAGTAGGACTAGCGGGAGACGAGCAGTACTTC
>.|.|TRBJ2-7|TRBV5-6
CASSLGADYEQYF
TGTGCCAGCAGCTTGGGAGCGGACTACGAGCAGTACTTC
>.|.|TRBJ1-2|TRBV6-1
CASSEAGPGRGYTF
TGTGCCAGCAGTGAGGCGGGGCCTGGGCGTGGCTACACCTTC
>.|.|TRBJ2-7|TRBV9
CASSVVASGSYEQYF
TGTGCCAGCAGCGTAGTGGCTAGTGGCTCCTACGAGCAGTACTTC
>.|TRBD2|TRBJ2-7|TRBV10-1
CASSLGGAGSYEQYF
TGCGCCAGCAGTCTGGGCGGAGCGGGGAGCTACGAGCAGTACTTC
>few|.|TRBJ2-2|TRBV7-2
CASSYYTGELFF
TGTGCCAGCAGCTATTACACCGGGGAGCTGTTTTTT
>.|.|TRBJ1-1|TRBV18
CASSPEFNTEAFF
TGTGCCAGCTCACCGGAATTTAACACTGAAGCTTTCTTT
>.|.|TRBJ1-4|TRBV28
CASSLGMPGSAEKLFF
TGTGCCAGCAGTTTAGGTATGCCAGGGTCAGCTGAAAAACTGTTTTTT
>.|TRBD2|TRBJ2-3|TRBV9
CASSPGGTQYF
TGTGCCAGCAGCCCGGGGGGGACGCAGTATTTT
>.|.|TRBJ1-1|TRBV5-1
CASRGGNTEAFF
TGCGCCAGCAGGGGAGGAAACACTGAAGCTTTCTTT
>.|.|TRBJ1-5|TRBV27
CASSLSYNQPQHF
TGTGCCAGCAGTTTATCATACAATCAGCCCCAGCATTTT
>.|.|TRBJ2-7|TRBV30
CAWSLTASGEQYF
TGTGCCTGGAGTTTGACAGCCTCGGGCGAGCAGTACTTC
>many|.|TRBJ1-4|TRBV4-2
CASSQSSEGATNEKLFF
TGTGCCAGCAGCCAATCGTCCGAGGGGGCAACTAATGAAAAACTGTTTTTT
>few|.|TRBJ2-1|TRBV28
CASSLAGHEQFF
TGTGCCAGCAGTTTGGCAGGGCATGAGCAGTTCTTC
>.|TRBD1|TRBJ2-7|TRBV2
CASMSDRASHEQYF
TGTGCCAGCATGTCGGACAGGGCAAGCCACGAGCAGTACTTC
>.|TRBD2|TRBJ2-7|TRBV28
CASSLSSGSSYEQYF
TGTGCCAGCAGTTTGAGTAGCGGGAGCTCCTACGAGCAGTACTTC